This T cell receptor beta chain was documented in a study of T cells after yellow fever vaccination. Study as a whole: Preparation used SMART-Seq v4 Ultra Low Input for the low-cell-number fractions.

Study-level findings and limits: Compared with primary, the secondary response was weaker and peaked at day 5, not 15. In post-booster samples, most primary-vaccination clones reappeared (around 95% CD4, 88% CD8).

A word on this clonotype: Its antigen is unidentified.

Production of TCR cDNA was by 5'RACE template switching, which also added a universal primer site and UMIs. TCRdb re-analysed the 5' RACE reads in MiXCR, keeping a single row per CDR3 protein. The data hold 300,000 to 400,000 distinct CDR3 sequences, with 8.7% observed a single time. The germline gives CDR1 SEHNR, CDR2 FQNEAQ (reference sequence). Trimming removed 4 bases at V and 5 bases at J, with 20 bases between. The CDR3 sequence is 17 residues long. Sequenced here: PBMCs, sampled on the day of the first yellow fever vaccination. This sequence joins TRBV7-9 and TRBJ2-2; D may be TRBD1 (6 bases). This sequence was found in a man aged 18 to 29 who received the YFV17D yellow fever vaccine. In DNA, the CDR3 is TGTGCCAGCAGCTCAGTACAGGGAAACGGCGGGACCGGGGAGCTGTTTTTT. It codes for CASSSVQGNGGTGELFF.